This TCR beta chain was documented in a study of blood T cell repertoires in COVID-19 (dated by TCRdb to between 2020 and 2021). In the study overall: Samples covering the acute and convalescent phases of COVID-19 were provided by collaborators in the United States, Italy and Spain. The material from the prospective study consisted of cDNA or gDNA derived from T cells, B-cell-depleted T cells, or PBMCs. The dataset comprised deeply sampled blood TCRbeta repertoires from subjects exposed to, actively infected with, or recovered from COVID-19. A freely available public database, intended as a resource for researchers studying the immune response to SARS-CoV-2, is where the repertoires were released. Samples came from the ongoing ImmuneRACE study (first 160 participants) plus 1,254 subjects from 6 global collaborators. The sample metadata nearly always contained a de-identified subject ID, COVID-19 status, age in years and sex. Where available, HLA class I and class II types were taken from metadata supplied by the sample provider and were not determined by assay-based typing.

Participants in the prospective study were aged about 18 to 90 years, lived in 24 United States geographic areas, and enrolled through a virtual design. To assign participants to cohorts, the prospective study relied on clinical history that participants themselves reported in a screening survey and a study questionnaire. ImmuneRACE Cohort 3 recovered participants were defined by two consecutive negative NP/OP PCR tests, healthcare professional clearance, or symptom resolution. Mobile phlebotomists in the prospective study collected whole blood, serum and a nasopharyngeal or oropharyngeal swab from every participant. Participants in the prospective study had the option to provide additional blood draws and questionnaires over an approximately 2-month period. Before DNA extraction, blood samples from the prospective study were shipped at room temperature or frozen. Details on this clone: The specificity of this receptor is unknown. No much larger clone is present one base from it, and per-base qualities are unavailable.

TCRbeta CDR3 regions were amplified from genomic DNA by means of the immunoSEQ Assay, a bias-controlled multiplex PCR. Under the source paper's analysis protocol: The number of nucleated cells in each sample was estimated by amplification of reference gene primers within the assay. To quantify the absolute abundance of each unique TCRbeta CDR3 rearrangement, sequence reads were collapsed and filtered. For each sample, productive Simpson clonality was calculated by taking the square root of Simpson's diversity index across productive rearrangements. The table comes from immuneACCESS by way of TCRdb, which keeps in-frame sequences with V and J called. Part of the clones is missing from these tables; in studies checked, under half for an unresolved V gene and the rest for unknown reasons. That table gives V, J and clone size, and the DNA gave D and trimming. In this sample the table shows some 270,000 clones, 89% of which occur a single time. The ten largest account for approximately 2% of the sample.

The CDR3 runs 14 amino acids, cysteine and phenylalanine included. This entry keeps only the CDR3 DNA: 42 bases, framed from base 1. Looking up the germline V gene yields CDR1 SGHAT and CDR2 FQNNGV. V drops 1 base and J drops 4 bases, leaving 8 bases in between. The study at large found these results: Clinical and demographic metadata were provided uncurated, with the amount varying by source and participant.

Source material: PBMCs or T cells enriched from blood (not recorded which). This receptor was identified in a woman between 55 and 75 years old who had recovered from COVID-19. Here the chain combines TRBV11-2 and TRBJ2-1, and the D gene may be TRBD1, 5 bases matching. In nucleotide form, the sequence is TGTGCCAGCAGCTTAGCCCAGGGATACAATGAGCAGTTCTTC. This is translated as CASSLAQGYNEQFF.